This T cell receptor (beta chain) was obtained from a study of blood T cell repertoires in COVID-19. On the study more broadly: Sources were T cells, B-cell-depleted T cells, or PBMCs; the material itself was cDNA or gDNA.

TCRdb's copy holds only in-frame clones and misses some; the assay was immunoSEQ multiplex PCR. This sample yields some 260,000 clones, of which around 80% are seen a single time; under 5% belongs to the top ten. Enrolled through a virtual design, the participants were between 18 and 89 years of age and came from about two dozen US areas. This clonotype was sampled from a man aged 25 to 40 with acute COVID-19. Material: PBMCs or T cells enriched from blood (not recorded which).

CDR3: CASSRSDSNQPQHF. The DNA for the CDR3 is TGTGCCAGCAGTCGCAGCGATAGCAATCAGCCCCAGCATTTT. The V gene is TRBV7-2, the J gene TRBJ1-5; D is uncertain. Germline V gene data show CDR1 as SGHTA and CDR2 as FQGNSA. The CDR3 runs 14 residues. V was shortened by 6 bases and J by 0 bases, with 9 bases between the two germline ends.